The 10 T cell receptor beta chains reported below all come from one sample, sequenced in a study of cytomegalovirus exposure and HLA in healthy donors. PCR amplification relied on 60 Vbeta primers (plus 13 Jbeta primers). Produced via immunoSEQ multiplex PCR; TCRdb's table is partial and in-frame only. The table includes approximately 140,000 clones, around 57% detected once. The sample consisted of PBMCs. Receptors were obtained from a male donor in good health and CMV-seronegative.

The chain recombines TRBV11-3 with TRBJ2-1; possibly TRBD2 for D (6 bases). CDR3 length: 16 amino acids. Germline V gene lookup returns CDR1 SGHNT and CDR2 YENEEA. Trimming stripped 1 base from V and 7 bases from J, with 17 bases between. CDR3 amino acids: CASSLGDVLSGNEQFF. The CDR3 DNA sequence: TGTGCCAGCAGCTTAGGGGACGTTCTCAGCGGGAATGAGCAGTTCTTC.

This clone occurred a few times. The gene calls are TRBV5-6 and TRBJ2-2; D remains ambiguous. CDR1 and CDR2 from the germline V gene are SGHDT and YYEEEE. The CDR3 runs 12 residues. Trimming removed 6 bases at V and 0 bases at J, with 3 bases between. CDR3 coding DNA: TGTGCCAGCACAGCGAACACCGGGGAGCTGTTTTTT. The encoded protein is CASTANTGELFF.

The V and J genes are TRBV7-6 and TRBJ2-7; unclear D gene. Germline loops: CDR1 SGHVS, CDR2 FNYEAQ. The CDR3 consists of 14 residues. V gave up 4 bases and J gave up 7 bases, with 17 bases separating them. CDR3 amino acids: CASSSSLTAREQYF. Here the CDR3 DNA reads TGTGCCAGCAGCTCCAGCCTCACAGCTCGGGAGCAGTACTTC.

In this sample, this clone turned up many times. Other DNA sequences in this specimen translate into the identical CDR3. The chain couples TRBV6-5 to TRBJ1-1, with D perhaps TRBD1 (5 bases). The germline V gene has CDR1 MNHEY and CDR2 SVGAGI. The CDR3 length is 16 residues. Trimming shortened V by 0 bases and J by 3 bases, and 14 bases separated the two germline ends. In DNA, the CDR3 is TGTGCCAGCAGTTACTCGTCTTCCGGGGGGGACACTGAAGCTTTCTTT. Translated: CASSYSSSGGDTEAFF.

This clone was counted only a few times. The rearrangement joins TRBV5-1 to TRBJ2-3; tentative D call: TRBD2 (6 bases). The CDR3 contains 16 residues. The V gene lost 4 bases and the J gene lost 4 bases, with 19 bases spanning the gap. Germline loops: CDR1 SGHRS, CDR2 YFSETQ. CDR3 sequence reads: CASSVTGLLNADTQYF. CDR3 bases: TGCGCCAGCAGCGTGACGGGACTCCTTAACGCAGATACGCAGTATTTT. The variable domain in full, completed from reference TRBV5-1 and TRBJ2-3, reads KAGVTQTPRYLIKTRGQQVTLSCSPISGHRSVSWYQQTPGQGLQFLFEYFSETQRNKGNFPGRFSGRQFSNSRSEMNVSTLELGDSALYLCASSVTGLLNADTQYFGPGTRLTVL.

The J gene is TRBJ2-2, the V gene TRBV5-4; 9 nucleotides match TRBD2. Germline V gene sequence: CDR1 SGHNT, CDR2 YYREEE (reference sequence). J gave up 2 bases and V 3 bases, and 2 bases lay outside the gene matches. The CDR3 is made up of 15 amino acids. CDR3 nucleotides: TGTGCCAGCAGCTCGCTAGCGGGAAACACCGGGGAGCTGTTTTTT. Translated, it gives CASSSLAGNTGELFF. The full variable domain, with the rest looked up from reference TRBV5-4 and TRBJ2-2, is ETGVTQSPTHLIKTRGQQVTLRCSSQSGHNTVSWYQQALGQGPQFIFQYYREEENGRGNFPPRFSGLQFPNYSSELNVNALELDDSALYLCASSSLAGNTGELFFGEGSRLTVL.

This sequence joins TRBV4-1 and TRBJ1-2; 7 nucleotides match TRBD1. Germline lookup yields CDR1 MGHRA and CDR2 YSYEKL. The J segment lost 6 bases and the V segment lost 4 bases, leaving 8 bases of the junction unmatched. This CDR3 has 14 amino acids. CDR3 bases: TGCGCCAGCAGCCCGAGACAGGGAGGAGATGGCTACACCTTC. Translation gives CASSPRQGGDGYTF.

The J gene is TRBJ2-1, the V gene TRBV4-1, with TRBD2 matching 12 bases. V was pared by 5 bases and J by 5 bases, with 1 base of the junction left unmatched. This CDR3 has 14 amino acids. CDR1 is MGHRA and CDR2 is YSYEKL in the germline V gene. This CDR3 is CASSWTSGDNEQFF. The CDR3 DNA follows: TGCGCCAGCAGCTGGACTAGCGGGGACAATGAGCAGTTCTTC.

The J gene is TRBJ1-3, the V gene TRBV6-6; 8 positions match TRBD1. Germline V lookup: CDR1 MNHNY, CDR2 SVGAGI (reference sequence). The junction had 5 bases not matched to a gene; V was cut back by 5 bases and J by 2 bases. The CDR3 extends over 15 amino acids. The CDR3 DNA reads TGTGCCAGCAGTCCTCAGGGGGCGGCTGGAAACACCATATATTTT. Encoded protein: CASSPQGAAGNTIYF.

A note on this clone: A junction boundary mismatches the germline segment, possibly from a read error. The chain combines TRBV5-1 with TRBJ1-2, with 7 bases matching TRBD1. Germline-derived CDR1 and CDR2 are SGHRS and YFSETQ. The CDR3 has 23 residues. As DNA, the CDR3 is TGCGCCAGCAGCTTGGGGGTTGTTTCAGAGGGCCTCAGGGGGTCGGTGCAGAAGTATGGCTACCCCTTC. Translating gives CASSLGVVSEGLRGSVQKYGYPF.